This T cell receptor (delta chain) originates from a study of gamma-delta T cells after stem cell transplantation (dated by TCRdb to the mid-2010s). The germline V gene specifies GEAIGNYY as CDR1 and EKD as CDR2. The CDR3 numbers 19 residues from cysteine through phenylalanine. Just the 57-base CDR3 DNA is kept, in frame starting at base 1. V has 1 base trimmed and J has 5 bases trimmed; junction bases matching no gene number 18. The receptor library was made with RT-PCR. The instrument was an Illumina MiSeq. TCRdb called clones from the public reads with CATT, and repeated DNA sequences were later combined into one row. In all, the sample holds more than 2,500 delta-chain clones, and approximately 4.5% of those were seen once. Of the sample, about 14% falls within the top ten clones. Note on this clone: Which antigen it targets is not known. No much larger clonotype is one base removed from it; base qualities were not supplied.

This clonotype originated in a human donor. It is not recorded whose cells these are; they may come from a transplant donor. The source material was gamma-delta T cells. The rearranged segments are TRDV2 and TRDJ1, and 10 junction bases match TRDD3. The DNA is as follows: TGTGCCTGTGACACTGTGGGGAGTACTGGGGGATTTGACTTGGATAAACTCATCTTT. This codes for CACDTVGSTGGFDLDKLIF.